This TCR beta chain was observed in a study of PD-1 blockade in classical Hodgkin lymphoma (dated by TCRdb to about 2020). Study-level background: Nivolumab dosing was 3 mg/kg intravenously every 2 weeks, continuing until either disease progression or unacceptable toxicity. The study used CyTOF and TCR beta sequencing to define a peripheral blood immune signature of response to PD-1 blockade in classical Hodgkin lymphoma. The full study reports these points: By C4D1, a significant rise was seen in CD4+ TCR diversity but not in CD8+ TCR diversity (p=0.0027 vs p=0.16), and the rise was most apparent among complete responders (p=0.02). Diversity was lower in patients who began nivolumab less than 1 year after ASCT, so these patients were left out of later analyses to avoid confounding by immune reconstitution. Trial patients with a complete response had baseline diversity similar to that of newly diagnosed patients, while partial responders and progressors had significantly lower diversity. The study covered only a single clinical trial cohort, and the causes of the repertoire differences, possibly disease activity or prior therapy, were still not defined. Baseline TCR diversity was reported as lower in newly diagnosed patients than in healthy donors, and lower still in relapsed/refractory patients.

Sample time point, as interpreted from the label and publication: cycle 2 day 1 (C2D1) of nivolumab. Relapse after autologous stem cell transplantation had occurred in all trial patients, and cohorts A, B and C were distinguished by prior brentuximab vedotin exposure. The trial cohort included 55 to 65 patients with relapsed/refractory classical Hodgkin lymphoma, and each patient had a best overall response of complete response, partial response or progressive disease. Trial patients were treated with single-agent nivolumab in the multi-cohort phase II CheckMate 205 trial. An independent review committee assessed best overall response by applying the 2007 International Working Group response criteria. Trial PBMCs were obtained immediately prior to nivolumab initiation (C1D1) and on therapy at cycle 2 day 1 and cycle 4 day 1. Peripheral blood was collected in 8 mL Vacutainer Cell Preparation Tubes, from which PBMCs were isolated by centrifugation and then cryopreserved.

The trim is 5 bases for V and 3 bases for J, with a gap of 11 bases between the germline ends. The CDR3 covers 13 residues, taking in both the cysteine and the phenylalanine. The kept DNA is CDR3 alone, 39 bases in frame from the first base. CDR1 and CDR2 are drawn from the germline V gene (reference sequence): MNHEY, SMNVEV. With regard to this clone: Its antigen remains undetermined. There are no base qualities to consult, and no much larger clone falls within one base.

Genomic DNA was isolated using the Qiagen DNeasy kit from unsorted PBMCs as well as from negatively selected CD4+ and CD8+ fractions. Amplification of TCR beta CDR3 regions was done by immunoSEQ multiplex PCR with primers that anneal to V and J segments. A synthetic immune receptor repertoire was used to minimize amplification bias, and remaining bias was computationally removed after sequencing. Processing in the source paper ran as follows. Custom Python scripts were used to quantify repertoire diversity as the Shannon entropy index. Unsorted, CD4+ and CD8+ repertoires were examined separately, except in combined analyses, for which CD4+ and CD8+ sequences were merged in silico. Clonal expansion was defined as a frequency increase of at least 2-fold after treatment compared with C1D1, and clones undetected at baseline were assigned a pseudocount of 0.5. Singleton clones were defined as clones with 0 or 1 copy at C1D1, and non-singleton clones were defined as clones with 2 or more copies. By matching protein sequences in sorted samples from the same patient, clones expanded in unsorted samples were annotated as CD4+, CD8+ or unknown. Wilcoxon tests on paired samples were used to test changes in diversity from C1D1 to C4D1. The source is immuneACCESS, and TCRdb retained only in-frame sequences with V and J called. Part of the clones is not carried over; for the studies checked, unresolved V genes explain less than half of this, and the remainder is unexplained. V and J calls and clone size come straight from that table; D and trimming were deduced from the DNA. The sample yields about 58,000 clones; about 91% were counted once. Of the sample, about 10% falls within the top ten clones.

Sequencing used peripheral blood mononuclear cells (PBMCs), obtained before the second cycle of nivolumab. The TCR originated in a human donor with classical Hodgkin lymphoma. The chain uses TRBV27 and TRBJ2-7; the D gene assignment is perhaps TRBD1 or TRBD2, with each matching 5 bases. The CDR3 reads CASSIRDGYEQYF. The sequence in DNA is TGTGCCAGCAGTATCCGGGACGGCTACGAGCAGTACTTC.